This TCR beta chain was identified during a study of shared clonotypes between healthy human individuals. The naive CD8 fraction comprised CD45RO-negative cells positively selected for CCR7 and excluded terminally differentiated effector memory CD45RA+ cells. The CDR3 is 11 amino acids. Germline V lookup: CDR1 WNHNN, CDR2 SYGVQD (reference sequence). To note about this clone: At one end, the junction sequence differs from germline, possibly due to a read error.

A 200 ng quantity of DNA, roughly 29,000 T cell genomes, went into the sorted-subset replicate PCRs. Here immunoSEQ multiplex PCR was the method, and the copy in TCRdb shows in-frame clones only, minus some. The sample holds some 2,000,000 clones, about 95% seen once. This sequence originates from a man aged 18 to 30 in good health. The sequencing input was naive CD8+ T cells sorted from blood. V is TRBV10-1 and J is TRBJ1-2; 7 bases are a match to TRBD1. CDR3 region: CASSESGQGVF. CDR3 nucleotides: TGCGCCAGCAGTGAGTCAGGGCAGGGGGTTTTC.